This T cell receptor beta chain was identified during a study of blood T cell repertoires in COVID-19 (dated by TCRdb to the early 2020s). In the study overall: Samples covering the acute and convalescent phases of COVID-19 were provided by collaborators in the United States, Italy and Spain. The dataset comprised deeply sampled blood TCRbeta repertoires from subjects exposed to, actively infected with, or recovered from COVID-19. The material from the prospective study consisted of cDNA or gDNA derived from T cells, B-cell-depleted T cells, or PBMCs. Where available, HLA class I and class II types were obtained from metadata supplied by the sample provider rather than from assay-based typing. The samples were drawn from the first 160 participants of the ongoing ImmuneRACE study and from under 1,500 subjects provided by 6 global collaborators. The repertoires were made available in a free public database intended to serve as a resource for research on the immune response to SARS-CoV-2. The sample metadata nearly always contained a de-identified subject ID, COVID-19 status, age in years and sex.

The immunoSEQ Assay, a bias-controlled multiplex PCR, was used to amplify TCRbeta CDR3 regions from genomic DNA. In the source study's methods: Within the assay, amplification of reference gene primers was used to estimate how many nucleated cells each sample contained. Sequence reads were collapsed and filtered to measure the absolute abundance of every unique TCRbeta CDR3 rearrangement. Productive Simpson clonality was computed per sample as the square root of Simpson's diversity index over productive rearrangements. Not all clones reach the TCRdb copy of this immuneACCESS table, which keeps in-frame sequences only. Checked studies attribute under half of the gap to unresolved V genes and leave the rest unexplained. The D gene and trimming were derived from the DNA, and the V and J assignments and clone size from that table. The sample table shows about 59,000 clones, and around 90% are seen once. Together, the top ten hold roughly 20% of the sample.

Overall study outcomes, separate from this receptor: The quantity of clinical and demographic metadata differed by source and by participant and was supplied without curation.

Each collaborating institution followed its own protocols to collect whole blood in K2EDTA tubes. Collaborator samples were shipped for TCRbeta analysis as frozen whole blood, isolated PBMCs, or DNA extracted from either sample type. In the case of this clone: This receptor's antigen is unknown. Base qualities are missing; no much larger clone stands one base away.

Trimming removed 6 bases from V and 5 bases from J; the gene matches leave 6 bases unexplained. The CDR3 covers 15 residues, taking in both the cysteine and the phenylalanine. Here the CDR3 DNA is all that survives: 45 bases in frame from base 1. The germline V gene yields SNHLY for CDR1 and FYNNEI for CDR2. The receptor was isolated from an elderly woman with active COVID-19. Sequenced input: peripheral blood. This chain is built from TRBV2 and TRBJ2-3, with TRBD2 identical over 12 junction bases. The DNA is as follows: TGTGCCAGCAGGACTAGCGGGGGTCCGGGAGATACGCAGTATTTT. The encoded protein is CASRTSGGPGDTQYF.